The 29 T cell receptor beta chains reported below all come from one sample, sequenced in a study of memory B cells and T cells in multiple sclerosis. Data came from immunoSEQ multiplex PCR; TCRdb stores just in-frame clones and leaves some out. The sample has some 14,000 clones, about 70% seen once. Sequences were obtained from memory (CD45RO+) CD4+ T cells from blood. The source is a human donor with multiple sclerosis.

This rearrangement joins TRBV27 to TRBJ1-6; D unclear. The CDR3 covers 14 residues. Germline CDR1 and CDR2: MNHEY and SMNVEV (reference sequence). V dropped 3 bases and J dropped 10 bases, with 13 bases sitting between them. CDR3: CASSLARTSSPLHF. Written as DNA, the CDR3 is TGTGCCAGCAGTTTGGCAAGAACATCATCACCCCTCCACTTT.

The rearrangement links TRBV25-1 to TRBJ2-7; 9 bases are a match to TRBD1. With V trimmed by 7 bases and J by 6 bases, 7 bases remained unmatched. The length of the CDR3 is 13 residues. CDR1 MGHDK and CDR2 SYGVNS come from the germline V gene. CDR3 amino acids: CASKGTGPAEQYF. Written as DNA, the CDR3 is TGTGCCAGCAAAGGGACAGGGCCGGCCGAGCAGTACTTC.

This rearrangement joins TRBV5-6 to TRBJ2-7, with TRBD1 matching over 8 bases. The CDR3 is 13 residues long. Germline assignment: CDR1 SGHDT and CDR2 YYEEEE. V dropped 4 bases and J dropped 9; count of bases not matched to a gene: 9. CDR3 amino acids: CASSPGQGILQYF. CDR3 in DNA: TGTGCCAGCAGCCCAGGACAGGGAATTCTGCAGTACTTC.

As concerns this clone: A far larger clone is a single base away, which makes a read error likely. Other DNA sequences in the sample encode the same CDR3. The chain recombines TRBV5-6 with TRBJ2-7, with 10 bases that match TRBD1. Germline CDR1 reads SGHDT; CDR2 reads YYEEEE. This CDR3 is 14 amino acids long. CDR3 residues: CASSLGQGLHEQYF. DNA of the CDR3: TGTGCGAGCAGCCTGGGACAGGGGCTGCACGAGCAGTACTTC.

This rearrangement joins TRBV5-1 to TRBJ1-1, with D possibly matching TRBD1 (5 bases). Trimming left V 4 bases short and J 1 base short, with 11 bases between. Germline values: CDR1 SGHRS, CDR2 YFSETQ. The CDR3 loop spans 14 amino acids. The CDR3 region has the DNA TGCGCCAGCAGCAAGGACACGAGGAACACTGAAGCTTTCTTT. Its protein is CASSKDTRNTEAFF.

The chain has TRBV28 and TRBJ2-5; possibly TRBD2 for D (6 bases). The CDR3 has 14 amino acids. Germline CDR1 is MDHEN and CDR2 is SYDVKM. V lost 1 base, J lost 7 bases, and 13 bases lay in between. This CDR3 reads CASSLYGLRGTQYF. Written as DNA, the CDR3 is TGTGCCAGCAGTTTATATGGCCTGCGGGGGACCCAGTACTTC.

CDR3 coding DNA: TGTGCCAGCAGCTTAGAGGGGGCTACTAACTATGGCTACACCTTC. It is translated as CASSLEGATNYGYTF. The V and J genes are TRBV11-2 and TRBJ1-2; possible D gene TRBD1, 6 bases. The V gene lost 0 bases and the J gene lost 0 bases, with 8 bases spanning the gap. This CDR3 is built from 15 residues. The V gene's germline CDR1 is SGHAT and CDR2 FQNNGV.

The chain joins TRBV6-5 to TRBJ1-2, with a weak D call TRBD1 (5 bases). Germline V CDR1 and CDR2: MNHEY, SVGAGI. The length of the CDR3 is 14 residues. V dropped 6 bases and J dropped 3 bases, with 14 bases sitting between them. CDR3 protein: CASSPETAYYGYTF. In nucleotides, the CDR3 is TGTGCCAGCAGCCCCGAGACAGCATACTATGGCTACACCTTC.

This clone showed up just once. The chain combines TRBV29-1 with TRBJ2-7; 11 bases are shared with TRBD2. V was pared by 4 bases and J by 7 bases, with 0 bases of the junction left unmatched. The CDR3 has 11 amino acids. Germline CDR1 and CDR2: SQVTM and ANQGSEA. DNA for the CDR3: TGCAGCGTTGGGACTAGCGGGGAGCAGTACTTC. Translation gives CSVGTSGEQYF.

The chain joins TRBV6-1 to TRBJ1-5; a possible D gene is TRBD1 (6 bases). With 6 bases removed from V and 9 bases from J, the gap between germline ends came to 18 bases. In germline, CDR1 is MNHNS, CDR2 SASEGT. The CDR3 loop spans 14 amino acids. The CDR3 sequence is CASSSDSLQGPQHF. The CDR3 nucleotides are TGTGCCAGCAGCTCTGACAGCCTACAGGGGCCCCAGCATTTT.

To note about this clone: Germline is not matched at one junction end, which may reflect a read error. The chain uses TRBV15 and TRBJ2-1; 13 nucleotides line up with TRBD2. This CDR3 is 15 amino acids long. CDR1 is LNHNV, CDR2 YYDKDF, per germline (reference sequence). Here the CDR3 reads CATSRSGTSGEERVF. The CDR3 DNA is TGTGCCACCAGCAGATCCGGGACTAGCGGGGAAGAGCGGGTCTTC.

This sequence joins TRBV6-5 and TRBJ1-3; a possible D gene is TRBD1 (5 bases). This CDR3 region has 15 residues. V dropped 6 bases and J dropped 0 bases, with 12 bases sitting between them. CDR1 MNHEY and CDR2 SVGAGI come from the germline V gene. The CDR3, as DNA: TGTGCCAGCAGGCCGACAGCGATCTCTGGAAACACCATATATTTT. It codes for CASRPTAISGNTIYF.

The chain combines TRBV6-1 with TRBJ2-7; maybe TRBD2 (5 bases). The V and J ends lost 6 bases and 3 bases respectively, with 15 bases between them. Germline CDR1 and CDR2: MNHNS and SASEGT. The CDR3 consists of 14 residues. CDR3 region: CASREGASYYEQYF. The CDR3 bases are TGTGCCAGCAGAGAGGGCGCATCCTACTACGAGCAGTACTTC.

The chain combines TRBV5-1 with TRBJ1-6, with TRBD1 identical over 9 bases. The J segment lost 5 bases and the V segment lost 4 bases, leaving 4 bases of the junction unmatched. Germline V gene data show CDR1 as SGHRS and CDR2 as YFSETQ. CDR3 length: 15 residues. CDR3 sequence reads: CASSRGQGNNSPLHF. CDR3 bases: TGCGCCAGCAGCAGGGGACAGGGAAATAATTCACCCCTCCACTTT.

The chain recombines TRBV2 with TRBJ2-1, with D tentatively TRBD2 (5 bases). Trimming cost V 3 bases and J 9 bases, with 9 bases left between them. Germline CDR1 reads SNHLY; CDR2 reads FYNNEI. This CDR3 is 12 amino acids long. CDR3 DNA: TGTGCCAGCAGTGACCAGCGGCGTGAGCAGTTCTTC. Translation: CASSDQRREQFF. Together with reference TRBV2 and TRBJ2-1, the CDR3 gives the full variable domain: EPEVTQTPSHQVTQMGQEVILRCVPISNHLYFYWYRQILGQKVEFLVSFYNNEISEKSEIFDDQFSVERPDGSNFTLKIRSTKLEDSAMYFCASSDQRREQFFGPGTRLTVL.

CDR3 sequence: CASSRSEDTQYF. CDR3 coding DNA: TGCGCCAGCAGTCGGAGCGAAGATACGCAGTATTTT. The gene calls are TRBV5-1 and TRBJ2-3; D unresolved. This CDR3 has 12 residues. In germline, CDR1 is SGHRS, CDR2 YFSETQ. The V end lost 5 bases, the J end lost 5 bases, and 9 bases lay between the germline ends.

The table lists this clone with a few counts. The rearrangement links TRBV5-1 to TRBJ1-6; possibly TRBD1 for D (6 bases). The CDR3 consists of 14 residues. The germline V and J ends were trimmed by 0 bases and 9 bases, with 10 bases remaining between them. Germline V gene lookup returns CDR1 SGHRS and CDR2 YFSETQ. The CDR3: CASSLEGGGSPLHF. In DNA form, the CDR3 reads TGCGCCAGCAGCTTGGAGGGAGGGGGTTCACCCCTCCACTTT.

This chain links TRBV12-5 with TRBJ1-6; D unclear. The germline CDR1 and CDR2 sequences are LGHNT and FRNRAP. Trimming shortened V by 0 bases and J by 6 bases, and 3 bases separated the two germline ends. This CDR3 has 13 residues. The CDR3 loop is CASGLVINSPLHF. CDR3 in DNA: TGTGCTAGTGGTTTGGTCATTAATTCACCCCTCCACTTT.

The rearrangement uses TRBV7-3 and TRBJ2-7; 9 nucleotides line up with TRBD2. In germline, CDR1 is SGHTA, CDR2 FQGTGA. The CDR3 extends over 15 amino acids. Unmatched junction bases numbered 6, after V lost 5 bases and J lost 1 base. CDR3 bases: TGTGCCAGCAGCCCTAGCGGGAAATCGTCCTACGAGCAGTACTTC. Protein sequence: CASSPSGKSSYEQYF. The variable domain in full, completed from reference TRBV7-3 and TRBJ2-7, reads GAGVSQTPSNKVTEKGKYVELRCDPISGHTALYWYRQSLGQGPEFLIYFQGTGAADDSGLPNDRFFAVRPEGSVSTLKIQRTERGDSAVYLCASSPSGKSSYEQYFGPGTRLTVT.

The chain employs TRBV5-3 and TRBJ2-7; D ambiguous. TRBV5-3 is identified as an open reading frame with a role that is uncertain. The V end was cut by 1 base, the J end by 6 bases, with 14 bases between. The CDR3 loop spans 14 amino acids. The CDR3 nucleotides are TGTGCCAGAAGCTTGTCCCCTACTATGAGCGAGCAGTACTTC. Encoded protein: CARSLSPTMSEQYF.

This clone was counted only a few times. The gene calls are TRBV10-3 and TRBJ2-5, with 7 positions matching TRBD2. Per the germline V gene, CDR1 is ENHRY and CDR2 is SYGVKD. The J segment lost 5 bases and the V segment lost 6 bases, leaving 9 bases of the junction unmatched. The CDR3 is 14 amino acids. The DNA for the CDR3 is TGTGCCATCAGGGACGGGACTAAAGGGGAGACCCAGTACTTC. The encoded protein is CAIRDGTKGETQYF.

The CDR3 nucleotides read TGTGCCAGCAGCTTCTCGGCTAGCGGGAGGTCTCATTCCTACGAGCAGTACTTC. Its translation is CASSFSASGRSHSYEQYF. This chain connects TRBV7-9 to TRBJ2-7; 11 bases match TRBD2. CDR1 SEHNR and CDR2 FQNEAQ come from the germline V gene (reference sequence). With 3 bases clipped from V and 1 base from J, the junction kept 11 bases outside the gene matches. The CDR3 is 18 residues long.

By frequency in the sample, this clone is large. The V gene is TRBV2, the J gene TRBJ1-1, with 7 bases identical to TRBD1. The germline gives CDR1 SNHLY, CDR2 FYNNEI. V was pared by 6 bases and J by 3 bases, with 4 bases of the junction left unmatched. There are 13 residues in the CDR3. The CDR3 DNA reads TGTGCCAGCAGACTCGACAGGGACACTGAAGCTTTCTTT. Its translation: CASRLDRDTEAFF.

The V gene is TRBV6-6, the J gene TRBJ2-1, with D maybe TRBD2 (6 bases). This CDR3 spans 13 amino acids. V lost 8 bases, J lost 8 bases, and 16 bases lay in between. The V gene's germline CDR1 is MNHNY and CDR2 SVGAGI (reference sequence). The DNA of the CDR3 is TGTGCCAGCCGGGACTGGGGATTGGATGAGCAGTTCTTC. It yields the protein CASRDWGLDEQFF.

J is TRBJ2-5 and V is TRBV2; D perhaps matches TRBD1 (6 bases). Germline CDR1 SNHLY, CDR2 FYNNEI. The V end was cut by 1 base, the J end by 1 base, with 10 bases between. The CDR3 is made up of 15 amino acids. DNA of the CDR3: TGTGCCAGCAGTGAAGGTTACAGGGCCCAAGAGACCCAGTACTTC. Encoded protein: CASSEGYRAQETQYF.

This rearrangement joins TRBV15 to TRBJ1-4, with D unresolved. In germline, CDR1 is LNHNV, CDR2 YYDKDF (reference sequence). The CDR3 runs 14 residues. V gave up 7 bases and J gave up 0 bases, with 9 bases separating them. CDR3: CATTLTATNEKLFF. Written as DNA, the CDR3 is TGTGCCACCACCCTGACTGCAACTAATGAAAAACTGTTTTTT.

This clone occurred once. CDR3 nucleotides: TGCGCCAGCAGCTTTACAGGGGGCTCTAATCAGCCCCAGCATTTT. Amino acid sequence: CASSFTGGSNQPQHF. This chain connects TRBV5-1 to TRBJ1-5, with 9 bases fitting TRBD1. After removal of 2 bases from V and 4 bases from J, the junction contained 4 bases not matched to a gene. This CDR3 contains 15 residues. The V gene's germline CDR1 is SGHRS and CDR2 YFSETQ.

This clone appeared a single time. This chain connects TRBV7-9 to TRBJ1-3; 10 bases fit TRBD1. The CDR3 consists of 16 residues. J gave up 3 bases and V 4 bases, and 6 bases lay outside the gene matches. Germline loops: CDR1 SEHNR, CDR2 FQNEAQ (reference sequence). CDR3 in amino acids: CASSWGQGIGGNTIYF. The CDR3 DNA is TGTGCCAGCAGCTGGGGACAGGGGATAGGTGGAAACACCATATATTTT.

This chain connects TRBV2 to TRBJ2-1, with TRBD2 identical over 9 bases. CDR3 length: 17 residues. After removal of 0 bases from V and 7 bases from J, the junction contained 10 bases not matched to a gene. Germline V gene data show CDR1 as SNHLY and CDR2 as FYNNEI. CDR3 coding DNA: TGTGCCAGCAGTGAAGCATTAGCGGGAGTCTGGGGGAATGAGCAGTTCTTC. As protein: CASSEALAGVWGNEQFF.